The clone carrying this T cell receptor beta chain has more than one count but fewer than ten. Its antigen remains unidentified. CDR1 SGHTA and CDR2 FQGNSA come from the germline V gene. The CDR3 is 12 residues long. V gave up 2 bases and J gave up 5 bases, with 7 bases separating them. These data originate in a study of CD8 T cells in ankylosing spondylitis. Study-wide findings and caveats: Seemingly distinctive of ankylosing spondylitis blood was a TCR beta motif formed by eight highly homologous variants. A subset of motif variants has previously been described in the synovial fluid and blood of reactive arthritis. Disease-associated clonotypes exhibited CD8+ identity and were relatively infrequent in peripheral blood.

Quantitative 5'-RACE with molecular barcodes was used to make the TCR beta libraries. One entry per CDR3 protein results from TCRdb running MiXCR on the 5' RACE reads. Of 700,000 to 850,000 distinct CDR3 sequences listed, approximately 12% were seen once; the top ten hold just over 0.5%. Sequenced material: blood, either unsorted or a sorted T cell fraction (not recorded which). The receptor was isolated from a male donor with ankylosing spondylitis. The rearrangement uses TRBV7-2 and TRBJ2-7; D is unclear. CDR3 nucleotide sequence: TGTGCCAGCAGCTTATCATGGGACGAGCAGTACTTC. It is translated as CASSLSWDEQYF.